This T cell receptor beta chain was sequenced for a study of T cell repertoires in aging, cancer and after chemotherapy. TCR beta rearrangements were amplified from peripheral blood genomic DNA. A mixed TRB-A/B primer pool amplified rearranged TRB by multiplex touch-down PCR. TCRdb reprocessed the multiplex PCR reads with MiXCR, giving one entry per CDR3 protein. Of under 7,500 distinct CDR3 sequences listed, 40% are singletons. By its share, this clonotype is medium-sized (0.01 to 0.1%). The CDR3 sequence is 11 residues long. Trimming cost V 3 bases and J 13 bases, with 10 bases left between them. This TCR was sampled from a human donor in good health. Sequencing input: blood. The chain is built from TRBV12-3 or TRBV12-4 and TRBJ1-3; D is perhaps TRBD1 (5 bases). CDR3 loop: CASSFDSSIYF. CDR3 bases: TGTGCCAGCAGTTTTGACAGTTCAATATATTTT.